These 12 T cell receptor beta chains were all obtained from the same sample, sequenced in a study of cytomegalovirus exposure and HLA in healthy donors. PCR was performed using 60 Vbeta and 13 Jbeta primers. Using immunoSEQ multiplex PCR, the repertoire was profiled, and TCRdb retains in-frame clones only, with some absent. The data show about 150,000 clones, with roughly 85% seen just once and roughly 2.3% held by the top ten. The sequencing sample was made of PBMCs. Every receptor here comes from a young woman in good health and CMV-seronegative.

The chain combines TRBV6-1 with TRBJ2-5; no definite D call. The CDR3 has 12 residues. V was shortened by 7 bases and J by 4 bases, with 10 bases between the two germline ends. Germline-derived CDR1 and CDR2 are MNHNS and SASEGT. The chain's CDR3 is CASTFEPETQYF. Written as DNA, the CDR3 is TGTGCCAGCACGTTCGAGCCAGAGACCCAGTACTTC.

This chain links TRBV30 with TRBJ1-4; TRBD1 might be the D (6 bases). Germline loops: CDR1 GTSNPN, CDR2 SVGIG (reference sequence). Trimming removed 2 bases from V and 4 bases from J, with 14 bases in between. This CDR3 is 15 amino acids long. The CDR3 DNA is TGTGCCTGGAGTCGGGGTTGGACAGATAATGAAAAACTGTTTTTT. Amino acids: CAWSRGWTDNEKLFF.

This clone has more than one count but fewer than ten. The V and J genes are TRBV4-3 and TRBJ1-2; D may be TRBD1 (5 bases). Trimming removed 4 bases from V and 2 bases from J, with 11 bases in between. The CDR3 length is 14 residues. Germline V gene sequence: CDR1 LGHNA, CDR2 YSLEER. The CDR3 coding sequence is TGCGCCAGCAGCCCCTGGGGGGGGAACTATGGCTACACCTTC. It specifies CASSPWGGNYGYTF.

The chain couples TRBV28 to TRBJ2-5; D is perhaps TRBD1 (6 bases). The DNA end is a closer match to TRBJ2-7, so the J assignment may be wrong. The germline V gene encodes CDR1 MDHEN and CDR2 SYDVKM. There are 21 residues in the CDR3. In DNA form, the CDR3 reads TGTGCCAGCAGTTTAAGACAGGTAGCCTTCCTTCTTCCTTCCGCCCCCTACGAGCAGTACTTC. This sequence encodes CASSLRQVAFLLPSAPYEQYF.

The rearrangement links TRBV5-1 to TRBJ1-2; D unresolved. Germline V CDR1 and CDR2: SGHRS, YFSETQ. CDR3 length equals 13 residues. The V end lost 1 base, the J end lost 2 bases, and 6 bases lay between the germline ends. The CDR3 spells CASSLNGNYGYTF. Here the CDR3 DNA reads TGCGCCAGCAGCTTGAACGGGAACTATGGCTACACCTTC.

J is TRBJ1-2 and V is TRBV7-8; D gene uncertain. Germline lookup yields CDR1 SGHVS and CDR2 FQNEAQ. V was shortened by 5 bases and J by 5 bases, with 12 bases between the two germline ends. This CDR3 comprises 13 residues. The CDR3 coding sequence is TGTGCCAGCAGCCTAGGCGGGGAGTATGGCTACACCTTC. Its translation is CASSLGGEYGYTF.

The V and J genes are TRBV6-5 and TRBJ1-1; D gene ambiguous. The CDR3 consists of 14 residues. The germline V gene has CDR1 MNHEY and CDR2 SVGAGI. V was cut by 5 bases and J by 7 bases, with 17 bases left in between. CDR3 loop: CASSLAGEDFEAFF. The CDR3 DNA reads TGTGCCAGCAGTCTAGCCGGAGAAGACTTTGAAGCTTTCTTT.

The V call is TRBV21-1, the J call TRBJ2-3; the DNA was not compared with TRBD1, the D call given in the table. TRBV21-1 is a pseudogene segment. The CDR3 spans 14 residues. The CDR3 loop is CASSKGQGTDTQYF. The CDR3 DNA reads as TGTGCCAGCAGCAAAGGGCAGGGAACAGATACGCAGTATTTT.

This CDR3 reads CAWSVRGSSGNTIYF. Here the CDR3 DNA reads TGTGCCTGGAGTGTAAGGGGGAGCTCTGGAAACACCATATATTTT. The chain has TRBV30 and TRBJ1-3; a possible D gene is TRBD1 (6 bases). This CDR3 contains 15 residues. Deletions cut 0 bases from V and 0 bases from J, with 9 bases between. Germline CDR1 GTSNPN, CDR2 SVGIG (reference sequence). Variable domain in full (rest from reference TRBV30 and TRBJ1-3): SQTIHQWPATLVQPVGSPLSLECTVEGTSNPNLYWYRQAAGRGLQLLFYSVGIGQISSEVPQNLSASRPQDRQFILSSKKLLLSDSGFYLCAWSVRGSSGNTIYFGEGSWLTVV.

J is TRBJ1-6 and V is TRBV5-5; no reliable D call. The germline V gene has CDR1 SGHKS and CDR2 YYEKEE (reference sequence). The CDR3 extends over 14 amino acids. V was pared by 4 bases and J by 7 bases, with 12 bases between. The CDR3 loop is CASSPGLSNSPLHF. CDR3 sequence (DNA): TGTGCCAGCAGCCCCGGACTCAGCAATTCACCCCTCCACTTT.

The chain uses TRBV29-1 and TRBJ1-1, with TRBD1 as a possible D gene (5 bases). This CDR3 comprises 12 residues. CDR1 is SQVTM and CDR2 is ANQGSEA in the germline V gene. Trimming removed 7 bases at V and 2 bases at J, with 11 bases between. Here the CDR3 reads CSGKQVNTEAFF. The CDR3 DNA reads as TGCAGCGGTAAACAGGTTAACACTGAAGCTTTCTTT.

This clone was detected only a few times. This sequence joins TRBV30 and TRBJ1-3, with D possibly being TRBD1 (5 bases). The V and J ends lost 1 base and 2 bases respectively, with 9 bases between them. This CDR3 has 14 residues. Germline CDR1 is GTSNPN and CDR2 is SVGIG (reference sequence). CDR3 loop: CAWSGKGAGNTIYF. The CDR3 DNA reads as TGTGCCTGGAGTGGGAAAGGGGCTGGAAACACCATATATTTT.